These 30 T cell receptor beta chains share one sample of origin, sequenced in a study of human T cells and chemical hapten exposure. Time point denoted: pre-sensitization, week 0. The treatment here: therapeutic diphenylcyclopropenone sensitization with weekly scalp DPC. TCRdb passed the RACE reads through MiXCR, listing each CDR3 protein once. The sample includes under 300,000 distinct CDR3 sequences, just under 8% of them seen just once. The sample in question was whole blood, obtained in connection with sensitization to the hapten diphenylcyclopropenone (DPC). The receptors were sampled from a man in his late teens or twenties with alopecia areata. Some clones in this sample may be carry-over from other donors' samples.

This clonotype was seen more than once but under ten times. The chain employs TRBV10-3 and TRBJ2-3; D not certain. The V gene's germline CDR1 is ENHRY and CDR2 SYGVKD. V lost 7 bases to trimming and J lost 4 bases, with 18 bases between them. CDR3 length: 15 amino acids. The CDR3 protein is CAITTPGRSPDTQYF. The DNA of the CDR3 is TGTGCCATCACCACCCCGGGCAGGAGCCCAGATACGCAGTATTTT.

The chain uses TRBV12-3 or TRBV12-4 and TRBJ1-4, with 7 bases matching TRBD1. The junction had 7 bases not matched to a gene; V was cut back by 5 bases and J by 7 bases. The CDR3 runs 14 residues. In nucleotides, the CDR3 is TGTGCCAGCAGTGAAAGTGACAGGGCTGAAAAACTGTTTTTT. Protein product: CASSESDRAEKLFF.

CDR3 nucleotide sequence: TGCAGTGCTCCGGGGGGACAGGGTAATGAAAAACTGTTTTTT. Its protein product is CSAPGGQGNEKLFF. The chain carries TRBV20-1 and TRBJ1-4; 9 bases map to TRBD1. The length of the CDR3 is 14 residues. V lost 5 bases and J lost 4; bases outside the gene matches: 5. Germline CDR1 is DFQATT and CDR2 is SNEGSKA (reference sequence).

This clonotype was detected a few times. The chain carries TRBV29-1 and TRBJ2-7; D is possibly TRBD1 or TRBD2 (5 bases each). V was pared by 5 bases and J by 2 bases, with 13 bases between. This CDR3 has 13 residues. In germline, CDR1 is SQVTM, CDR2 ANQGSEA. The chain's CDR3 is CSVQAGAPYEQYF. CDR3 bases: TGCAGCGTTCAAGCCGGGGCCCCCTACGAGCAGTACTTC.

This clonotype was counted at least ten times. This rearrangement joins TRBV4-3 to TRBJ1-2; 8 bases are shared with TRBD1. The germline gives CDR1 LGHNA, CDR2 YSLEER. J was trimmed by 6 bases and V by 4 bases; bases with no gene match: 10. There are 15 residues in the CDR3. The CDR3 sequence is CASSPRQGSLHGYTF. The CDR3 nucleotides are TGCGCCAGCAGCCCGAGACAGGGGAGTCTTCATGGCTACACCTTC.

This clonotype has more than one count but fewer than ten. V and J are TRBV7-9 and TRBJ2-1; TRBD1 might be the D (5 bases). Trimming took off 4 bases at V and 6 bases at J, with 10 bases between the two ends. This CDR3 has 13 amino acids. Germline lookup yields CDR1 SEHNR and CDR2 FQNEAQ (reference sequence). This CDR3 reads CASSSQGPNEQFF. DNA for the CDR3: TGTGCCAGCAGCTCCCAGGGTCCCAATGAGCAGTTCTTC.

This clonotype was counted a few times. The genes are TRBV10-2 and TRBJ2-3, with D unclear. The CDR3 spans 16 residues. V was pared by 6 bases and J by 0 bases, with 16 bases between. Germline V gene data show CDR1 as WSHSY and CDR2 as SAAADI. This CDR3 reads CASSREDVTSTDTQYF. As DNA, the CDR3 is TGCGCCAGCAGCCGAGAGGACGTAACTAGCACAGATACGCAGTATTTT.

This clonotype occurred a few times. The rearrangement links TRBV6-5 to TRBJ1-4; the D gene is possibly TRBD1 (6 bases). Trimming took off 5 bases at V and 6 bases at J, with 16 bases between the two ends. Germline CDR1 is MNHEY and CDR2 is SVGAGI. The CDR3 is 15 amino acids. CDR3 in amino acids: CASSKRTVSHEKLFF. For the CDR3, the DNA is TGTGCCAGCAGTAAACGGACAGTCTCGCATGAAAAACTGTTTTTT.

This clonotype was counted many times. The chain's CDR3 is CASTPGSLDYGYTF. Here the CDR3 DNA reads TGTGCCAGCACCCCCGGGAGCCTAGACTATGGCTACACCTTC. The gene calls are TRBV28 and TRBJ1-2; no definite D call. The CDR3 is made up of 14 amino acids. The V end lost 7 bases, the J end lost 3 bases, and 15 bases lay between the germline ends. Germline V gives CDR1 MDHEN, CDR2 SYDVKM.

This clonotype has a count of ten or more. For the CDR3, the DNA is TGCGCCAGCAGTGATAGGGCTGGAGATACGCAGTATTTT. Translation: CASSDRAGDTQYF. This sequence joins TRBV10-1 and TRBJ2-3; D ambiguous. Looked up from germline, CDR1 is WNHNN and CDR2 is SYGVQD (reference sequence). With 3 bases removed from V and 5 bases from J, the gap between germline ends came to 9 bases. The CDR3 runs 13 residues.

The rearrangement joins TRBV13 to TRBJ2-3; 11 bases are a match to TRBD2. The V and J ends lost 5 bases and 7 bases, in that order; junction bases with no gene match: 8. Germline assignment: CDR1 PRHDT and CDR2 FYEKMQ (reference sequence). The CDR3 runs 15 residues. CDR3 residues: CASSPGTSGLYTQYF. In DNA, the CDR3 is TGTGCCAGCAGCCCTGGGACTAGCGGTTTATATACGCAGTATTTT.

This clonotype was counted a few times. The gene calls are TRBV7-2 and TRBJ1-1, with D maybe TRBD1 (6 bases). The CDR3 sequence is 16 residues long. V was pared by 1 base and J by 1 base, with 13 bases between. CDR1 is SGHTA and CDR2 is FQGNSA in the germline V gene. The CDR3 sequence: CASSLVVGAGNTEAFF. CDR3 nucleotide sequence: TGTGCCAGCAGCTTAGTTGTGGGGGCGGGGAACACTGAAGCTTTCTTT.

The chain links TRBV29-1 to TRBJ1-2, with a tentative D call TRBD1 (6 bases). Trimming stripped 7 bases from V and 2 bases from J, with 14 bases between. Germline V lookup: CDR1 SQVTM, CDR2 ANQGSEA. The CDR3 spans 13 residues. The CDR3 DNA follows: TGCAGCGCAGGGGACGCCCGAAACTATGGCTACACCTTC. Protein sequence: CSAGDARNYGYTF. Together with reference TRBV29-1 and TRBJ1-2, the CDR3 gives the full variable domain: SAVISQKPSRDICQRGTSLTIQCQVDSQVTMMFWYRQQPGQSLTLIATANQGSEATYESGFVIDKFPISRPNLTFSTLTVSNMSPEDSSIYLCSAGDARNYGYTFGSGTRLTVV.

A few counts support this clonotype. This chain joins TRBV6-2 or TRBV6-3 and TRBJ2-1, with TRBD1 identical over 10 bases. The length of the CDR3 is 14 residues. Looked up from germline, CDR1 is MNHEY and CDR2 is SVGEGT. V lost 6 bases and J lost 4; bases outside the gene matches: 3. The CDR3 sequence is CASRGQGPYNEQFF. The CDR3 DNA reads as TGTGCCAGCAGGGGACAGGGGCCATACAATGAGCAGTTCTTC.

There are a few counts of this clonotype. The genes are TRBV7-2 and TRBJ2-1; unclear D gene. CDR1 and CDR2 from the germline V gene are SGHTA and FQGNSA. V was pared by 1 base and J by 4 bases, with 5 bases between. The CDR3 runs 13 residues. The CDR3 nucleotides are TGTGCCAGCAGCTTAGTAGGGTACAATGAGCAGTTCTTC. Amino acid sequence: CASSLVGYNEQFF.

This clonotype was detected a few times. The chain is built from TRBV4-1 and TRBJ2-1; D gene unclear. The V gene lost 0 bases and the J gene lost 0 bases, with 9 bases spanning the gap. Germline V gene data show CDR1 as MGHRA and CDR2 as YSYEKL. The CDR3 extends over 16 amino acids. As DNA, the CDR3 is TGCGCCAGCAGCCAAGACGCGATTAACTCCTACAATGAGCAGTTCTTC. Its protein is CASSQDAINSYNEQFF.

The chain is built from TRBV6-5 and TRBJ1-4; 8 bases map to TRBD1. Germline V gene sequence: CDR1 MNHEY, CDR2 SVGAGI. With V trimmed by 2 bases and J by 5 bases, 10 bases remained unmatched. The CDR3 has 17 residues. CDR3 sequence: CASSYTVPGQENEKLFF. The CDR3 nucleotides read TGTGCCAGCAGTTACACTGTCCCGGGACAGGAGAATGAAAAACTGTTTTTT.

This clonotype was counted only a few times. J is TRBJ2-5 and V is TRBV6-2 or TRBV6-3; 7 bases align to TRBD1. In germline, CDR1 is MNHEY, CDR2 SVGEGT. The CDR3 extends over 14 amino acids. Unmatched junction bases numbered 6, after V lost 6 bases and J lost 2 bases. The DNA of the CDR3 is TGTGCCAGCAGAAACCCGACAGGGCAAGAGACCCAGTACTTC. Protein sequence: CASRNPTGQETQYF.

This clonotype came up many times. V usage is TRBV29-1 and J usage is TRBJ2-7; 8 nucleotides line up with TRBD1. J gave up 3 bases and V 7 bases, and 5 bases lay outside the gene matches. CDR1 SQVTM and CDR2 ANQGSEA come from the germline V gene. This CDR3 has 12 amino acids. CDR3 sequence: CSGGDRGYEQYF. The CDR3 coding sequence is TGCAGCGGTGGAGACAGGGGCTACGAGCAGTACTTC.

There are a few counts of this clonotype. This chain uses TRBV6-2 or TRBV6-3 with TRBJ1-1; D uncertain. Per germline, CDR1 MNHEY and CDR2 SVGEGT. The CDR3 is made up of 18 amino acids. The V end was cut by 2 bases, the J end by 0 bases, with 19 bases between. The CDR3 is CASSYSWSLDSLNTEAFF. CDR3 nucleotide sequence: TGTGCCAGCAGTTACAGTTGGTCGTTGGACTCCCTGAACACTGAAGCTTTCTTT.

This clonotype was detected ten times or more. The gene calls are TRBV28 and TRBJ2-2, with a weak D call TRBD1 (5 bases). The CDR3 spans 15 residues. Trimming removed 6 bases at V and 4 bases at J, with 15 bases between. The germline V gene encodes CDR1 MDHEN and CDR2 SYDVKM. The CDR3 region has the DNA TGTGCCAGCAGGGAATCTCAGGGATTCACCGGGGAGCTGTTTTTT. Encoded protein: CASRESQGFTGELFF.

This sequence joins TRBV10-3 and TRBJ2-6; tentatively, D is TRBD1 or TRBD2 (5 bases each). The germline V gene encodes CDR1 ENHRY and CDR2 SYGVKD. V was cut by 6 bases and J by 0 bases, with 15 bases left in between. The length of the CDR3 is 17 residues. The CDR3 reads CAISSPGTVSGANVLTF. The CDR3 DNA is TGTGCCATCAGCTCCCCCGGGACCGTCTCTGGGGCCAACGTCCTGACTTTC.

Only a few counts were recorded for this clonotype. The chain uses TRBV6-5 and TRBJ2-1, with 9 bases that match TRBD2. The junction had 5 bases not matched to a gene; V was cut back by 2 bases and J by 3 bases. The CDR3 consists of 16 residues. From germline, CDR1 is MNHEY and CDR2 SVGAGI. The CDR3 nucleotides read TGTGCCAGCAGTTACGTCCAGCGGGGGGACTACAATGAGCAGTTCTTC. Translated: CASSYVQRGDYNEQFF.

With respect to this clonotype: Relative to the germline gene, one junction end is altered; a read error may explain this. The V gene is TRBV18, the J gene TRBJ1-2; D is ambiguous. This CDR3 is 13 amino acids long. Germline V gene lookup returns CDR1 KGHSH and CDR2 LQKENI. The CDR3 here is CANSPEDQLSYTF. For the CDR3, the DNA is TGTGCCAACTCACCCGAAGACCAGTTGAGCTACACCTTC.

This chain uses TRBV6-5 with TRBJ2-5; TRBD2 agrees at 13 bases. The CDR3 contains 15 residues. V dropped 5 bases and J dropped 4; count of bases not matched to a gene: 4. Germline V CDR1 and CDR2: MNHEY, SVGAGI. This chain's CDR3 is CASSTWTSGGETQYF. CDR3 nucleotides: TGTGCCAGCAGTACCTGGACTAGCGGGGGAGAGACCCAGTACTTC.

CDR3 in amino acids: CASSQETGIANTEAFF. The CDR3 region has the DNA TGCGCCAGCAGCCAAGAAACAGGCATCGCCAACACTGAAGCTTTCTTT. The chain couples TRBV4-3 to TRBJ1-1, with D perhaps matching TRBD1 (5 bases). V lost 0 bases to trimming and J lost 2 bases, with 13 bases between them. This CDR3 contains 16 residues. The germline gives CDR1 LGHNA, CDR2 YSLEER.

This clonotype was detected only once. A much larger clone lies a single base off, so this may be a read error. The CDR3 reads CASSPPCQETQYF. The CDR3 bases are TGTGCCAGCAGCCCTCCGTGCCAAGAGACCCAGTACTTC. V usage is TRBV7-2 and J usage is TRBJ2-5; D is uncertain. The CDR3 is 13 amino acids. Germline V CDR1 and CDR2: SGHTA, FQGNSA. The germline V and J ends were trimmed by 5 bases and 1 base, with 8 bases remaining between them.

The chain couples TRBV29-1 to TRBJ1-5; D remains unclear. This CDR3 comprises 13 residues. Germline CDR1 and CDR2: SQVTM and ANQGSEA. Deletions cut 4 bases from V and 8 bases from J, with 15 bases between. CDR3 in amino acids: CSVAPETREPQHF. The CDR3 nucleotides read TGCAGCGTTGCCCCCGAAACTAGGGAGCCCCAGCATTTT.

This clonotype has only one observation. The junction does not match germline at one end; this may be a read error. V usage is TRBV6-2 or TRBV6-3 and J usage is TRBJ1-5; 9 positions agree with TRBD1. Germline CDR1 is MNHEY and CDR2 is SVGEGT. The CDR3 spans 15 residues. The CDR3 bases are TGTGCCACCGCCGGGACAGGGTATAGCAATGAGCCCCAGCATTTT. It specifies CATAGTGYSNEPQHF.

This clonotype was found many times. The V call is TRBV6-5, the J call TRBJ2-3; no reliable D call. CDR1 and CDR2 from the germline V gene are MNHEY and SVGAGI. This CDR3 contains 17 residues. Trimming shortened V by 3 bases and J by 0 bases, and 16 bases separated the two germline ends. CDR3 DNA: TGTGCCAGCAGTTATGGGCGGACCCGATCTAGCACAGATACGCAGTATTTT. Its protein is CASSYGRTRSSTDTQYF.